Below, 18 T cell receptor beta chains from the same sample are listed, as sequenced in a study of T cells in Graves' hyperthyroidism and ophthalmopathy. RNA transcripts were the template for amplifying TCR beta CDR3 regions. The study used the HTBI primer set for a first-round RT-PCR of the TCR CDR3. Via MiXCR, TCRdb re-called the multiplex PCR reads, giving one row per CDR3 protein. The sample yields around 690,000 distinct CDR3 sequences, roughly 17% seen once. Sequencing input: blood. Receptor source: a man aged 45 to 65 with Graves' hyperthyroidism.

In its sample, this clonotype was seen many times. The chain joins TRBV20-1 to TRBJ2-3; 8 bases map to TRBD1. Germline CDR1 and CDR2: DFQATT and SNEGSKA (reference sequence). V lost 4 bases, J lost 2 bases, and 8 bases stayed unmatched. CDR3 size: 15 residues. CDR3 sequence: CSATSRQGNTDTQYF. The CDR3 DNA reads as TGCAGTGCTACGAGCCGACAGGGGAACACAGATACGCAGTATTTT.

This clonotype has just a few counts. The chain employs TRBV7-9 and TRBJ1-1, with D tentatively TRBD1 (6 bases). The ends were cut back, 9 bases at V and 1 base at J, with 27 bases in the middle. This CDR3 has 18 residues. Per germline, CDR1 SEHNR and CDR2 FQNEAQ (reference sequence). CDR3 coding DNA: TGTGCCAGTACAGAAAAGGACGGACTCCTGGGGGCGAACACTGAAGCTTTCTTT. It codes for CASTEKDGLLGANTEAFF.

The sample holds many counts of this clonotype. This chain links TRBV5-8 with TRBJ2-7; the D gene is possibly TRBD1 (5 bases). V was trimmed by 4 bases and J by 5 bases, leaving 19 bases between them. CDR3 length equals 15 residues. CDR1 and CDR2 (germline): SGHTS, YDEGEE. CDR3 DNA sequence: TGTGCCAGCAGCCCAGGGATCAGGGTGTATGACGAGCAGTACTTC. Protein sequence: CASSPGIRVYDEQYF.

This clonotype was seen at least ten times. The V call is TRBV28, the J call TRBJ1-6; 7 nucleotides align to TRBD1. CDR3 size: 15 residues. Germline V CDR1 and CDR2: MDHEN, SYDVKM. The V segment lost 4 bases and the J segment 11 bases; nucleotides outside the gene matches: 11. In DNA form, the CDR3 reads TGTGCCAGCAGTTCCTCACAGGGGTGGAGTGCACCCCTCCACTTT. Translated, it gives CASSSSQGWSAPLHF. Filled out from reference TRBV28 and TRBJ1-6, the complete variable domain reads DVKVTQSSRYLVKRTGEKVFLECVQDMDHENMFWYRQDPGLGLRLIYFSYDVKMKEKGDIPEGYSVSREKKERFSLILESASTNQTSMYLCASSSSQGWSAPLHFGNGTRLTVT.

The sample holds many counts of this clonotype. This chain connects TRBV30 to TRBJ2-7; the match to TRBD2 covers 10 bases. CDR1 and CDR2 from the germline V gene are GTSNPN and SVGIG (reference sequence). The CDR3 runs 16 residues. Losses at the gene ends were 0 bases for V and 4 bases for J; bases not matched to a gene: 9. This chain's CDR3 is CAWSVLASGSRYEQYF. CDR3 nucleotides: TGTGCCTGGAGTGTATTGGCTAGCGGGAGCAGATACGAGCAGTACTTC.

This rearrangement joins TRBV28 to TRBJ2-3; TRBD1 matches at 7 bases. The germline gives CDR1 MDHEN, CDR2 SYDVKM. CDR3 length equals 16 residues. The V segment lost 3 bases and the J segment 5 bases; nucleotides outside the gene matches: 11. CDR3 DNA sequence: TGTGCCAGCAGTTTGCGAGGCGGACAGGCTAAAGATACGCAGTATTTT. It encodes CASSLRGGQAKDTQYF. Supplemented by reference TRBV28 and TRBJ2-3, the full variable domain reads DVKVTQSSRYLVKRTGEKVFLECVQDMDHENMFWYRQDPGLGLRLIYFSYDVKMKEKGDIPEGYSVSREKKERFSLILESASTNQTSMYLCASSLRGGQAKDTQYFGPGTRLTVL.

Only a few counts were recorded for this clonotype. This chain uses TRBV29-1 with TRBJ2-3, with 8 bases that match TRBD1. CDR3 length: 15 residues. V was pared by 5 bases and J by 5 bases, with 12 bases of the junction left unmatched. The germline V gene encodes CDR1 SQVTM and CDR2 ANQGSEA. CDR3 nucleotides: TGCAGCGTTCCGCCAGGGGGCGCAGGAGTAGATACGCAGTATTTT. Translating gives CSVPPGGAGVDTQYF.

This clonotype was observed many times. The V gene is TRBV27, the J gene TRBJ2-1; the D gene is possibly TRBD1 (6 bases). The CDR3 length is 13 residues. V was clipped by 3 bases and J by 7 bases, with 10 bases between them. Germline CDR1 reads MNHEY; CDR2 reads SMNVEV (reference sequence). The CDR3 sequence: CASSFTGWNEQFF. For the CDR3, the DNA is TGTGCCAGCAGTTTCACAGGGTGGAATGAGCAGTTCTTC.

V usage is TRBV6-1 and J usage is TRBJ2-1; D remains unclear. In germline, CDR1 is MNHNS, CDR2 SASEGT. Trimming shortened V by 6 bases and J by 0 bases, and 6 bases separated the two germline ends. This CDR3 spans 13 amino acids. The CDR3 here is CASRQPSYNEQFF. The CDR3 nucleotides read TGTGCCAGCAGACAGCCCTCCTACAATGAGCAGTTCTTC.

The chain links TRBV6-2 or TRBV6-3 to TRBJ2-4, with TRBD2 matching over 7 bases. Per the germline V gene, CDR1 is MNHEY and CDR2 is SVGEGT. V was pared by 3 bases and J by 0 bases, with 5 bases of the junction left unmatched. This CDR3 contains 16 residues. The CDR3 loop reads CASSYGRELAKNIQYF. CDR3 coding DNA: TGTGCCAGCAGTTATGGGCGGGAGCTAGCCAAAAACATTCAGTACTTC.

The chain combines TRBV29-1 with TRBJ2-3, with 7 bases lining up with TRBD1. CDR3 length equals 16 residues. The germline V gene encodes CDR1 SQVTM and CDR2 ANQGSEA. The V gene end was trimmed by 3 bases and the J gene end by 0 bases; junction bases not matched to a gene: 9. The CDR3 DNA reads TGCAGCGTTGACCTGAGAGAGACAGGGAGCACAGATACGCAGTATTTT. Translating it yields CSVDLRETGSTDTQYF.

The rearrangement links TRBV6-1 to TRBJ2-7, with 7 bases identical to TRBD2. Germline lookup yields CDR1 MNHNS and CDR2 SASEGT. V lost 5 bases and J lost 3; bases outside the gene matches: 4. The CDR3 sequence is 13 residues long. CDR3 loop: CASSLAVRYEQYF. The CDR3 nucleotides are TGTGCCAGCAGTCTAGCGGTTCGCTACGAGCAGTACTTC.

This clonotype has at least ten counts. V gene TRBV7-3 combines with J gene TRBJ2-1, with 11 bases matching TRBD2. The CDR3 totals 15 residues. Germline V gene data show CDR1 as SGHTA and CDR2 as FQGTGA. Losses at the gene ends were 3 bases for V and 5 bases for J; bases not matched to a gene: 3. The CDR3 DNA reads TGTGCCAGCAGCTTTCTAGCGGGAGGAAACAATGAGCAGTTCTTC. This gives the protein CASSFLAGGNNEQFF.

This clonotype was detected ten times or more. J is TRBJ1-4 and V is TRBV2; D call uncertain. Germline V gene data show CDR1 as SNHLY and CDR2 as FYNNEI. The CDR3 length is 14 residues. The V end was cut by 2 bases, the J end by 10 bases, with 14 bases between. Here the CDR3 reads CASSERVVPGKLFF. The CDR3 region has the DNA TGTGCCAGCAGTGAAAGGGTAGTACCAGGAAAACTGTTTTTT. Full variable domain (rest looked up from reference TRBV2 and TRBJ1-4): EPEVTQTPSHQVTQMGQEVILRCVPISNHLYFYWYRQILGQKVEFLVSFYNNEISEKSEIFDDQFSVERPDGSNFTLKIRSTKLEDSAMYFCASSERVVPGKLFFGSGTQLSVL.

This clonotype was picked up many times. The V call is TRBV27, the J call TRBJ1-5; D is undetermined. The CDR3 loop spans 20 amino acids. Trimming stripped 0 bases from V and 0 bases from J, with 21 bases between. CDR1 and CDR2 from the germline V gene are MNHEY and SMNVEV (reference sequence). CDR3 sequence reads: CASSLSFVSGRFDSNQPQHF. CDR3 bases: TGTGCCAGCAGTTTATCCTTTGTATCGGGCAGGTTTGATAGCAATCAGCCCCAGCATTTT.

The chain combines TRBV29-1 with TRBJ1-2; 7 bases are a match to TRBD1. The trim removed 3 bases at V and 2 bases at J, leaving 3 bases unmatched. Germline V gene lookup returns CDR1 SQVTM and CDR2 ANQGSEA. The CDR3 consists of 13 residues. CDR3 DNA sequence: TGCAGCGTTGACTTACAGGGGAACTATGGCTACACCTTC. Translation gives CSVDLQGNYGYTF.

This clonotype has ten or more counts. V is TRBV6-2 or TRBV6-3 and J is TRBJ1-5; a weak D match, TRBD1 (5 bases). CDR3 size: 17 residues. Trimming stripped 7 bases from V and 1 base from J, with 20 bases between. Germline assignment: CDR1 MNHEY and CDR2 SVGEGT. CDR3 amino acids: CASNFVAGTGSNQPQHF. The CDR3 DNA sequence: TGTGCCAGCAATTTCGTCGCAGGGACCGGGAGCAATCAGCCCCAGCATTTT.

The V and J genes are TRBV5-6 and TRBJ1-1; D ambiguous. Germline-derived CDR1 and CDR2 are SGHDT and YYEEEE. This CDR3 spans 13 amino acids. Trimming took 4 bases from V and 0 from J, leaving 7 bases between them. The CDR3, as DNA: TGTGCCAGCAGCCCCAATATGAACACTGAAGCTTTCTTT. It encodes CASSPNMNTEAFF. Full variable domain (outside the CDR3, taken from reference TRBV5-6 and TRBJ1-1): DAGVTQSPTHLIKTRGQQVTLRCSPKSGHDTVSWYQQALGQGPQFIFQYYEEEERQRGNFPDRFSGHQFPNYSSELNVNALLLGDSALYLCASSPNMNTEAFFGQGTRLTVV.